This T cell receptor (beta chain) comes out of a study of T cell clonality in common variable immunodeficiency. Study conclusions and caveats: Common variable immunodeficiency TCR beta sequences reportedly had fewer deletions and N-nucleotide insertions.

The assay was immunoSEQ multiplex PCR, and TCRdb's table has in-frame clones only and misses some. The record shows approximately 30,000 clones for this sample, with no singletons present. Reduced serum IgG, IgA and/or IgM plus specific antibody deficiency defined CVID. This clone was recorded at least ten times. The antigen is unknown. Sequenced material: peripheral blood mononuclear cells. The origin of this receptor is a human donor with common variable immunodeficiency.

The CDR3 is CASSLRGSYNEQFF. The DNA read from the CDR3 is TGTGCCAGCAGTTTAAGGGGGTCCTACAATGAG. The chain employs TRBV28 and TRBJ2-1; weak D call: TRBD1 (6 bases). The CDR3 end lies 3 residues beyond the end of the read and is filled in from the germline J gene. CDR3 size: 14 residues. The germline V gene encodes CDR1 MDHEN and CDR2 SYDVKM. V dropped 2 bases and J dropped 1 base, with 6 bases sitting between them.